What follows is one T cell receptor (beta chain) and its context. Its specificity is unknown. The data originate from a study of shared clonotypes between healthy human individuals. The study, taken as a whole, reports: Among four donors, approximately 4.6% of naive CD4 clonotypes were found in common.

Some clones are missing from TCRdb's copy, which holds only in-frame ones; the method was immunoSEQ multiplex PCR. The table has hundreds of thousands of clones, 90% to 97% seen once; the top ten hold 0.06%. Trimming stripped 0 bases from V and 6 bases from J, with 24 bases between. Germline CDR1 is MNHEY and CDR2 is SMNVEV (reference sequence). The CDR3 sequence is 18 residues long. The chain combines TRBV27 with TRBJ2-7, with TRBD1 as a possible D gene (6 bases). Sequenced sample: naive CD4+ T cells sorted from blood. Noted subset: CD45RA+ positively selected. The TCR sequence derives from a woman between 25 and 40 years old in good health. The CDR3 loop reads CASSLSAARAGAYSEQYF. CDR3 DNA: TGTGCCAGCAGTTTATCGGCGGCTCGAGCAGGGGCCTATTCCGAGCAGTACTTC.